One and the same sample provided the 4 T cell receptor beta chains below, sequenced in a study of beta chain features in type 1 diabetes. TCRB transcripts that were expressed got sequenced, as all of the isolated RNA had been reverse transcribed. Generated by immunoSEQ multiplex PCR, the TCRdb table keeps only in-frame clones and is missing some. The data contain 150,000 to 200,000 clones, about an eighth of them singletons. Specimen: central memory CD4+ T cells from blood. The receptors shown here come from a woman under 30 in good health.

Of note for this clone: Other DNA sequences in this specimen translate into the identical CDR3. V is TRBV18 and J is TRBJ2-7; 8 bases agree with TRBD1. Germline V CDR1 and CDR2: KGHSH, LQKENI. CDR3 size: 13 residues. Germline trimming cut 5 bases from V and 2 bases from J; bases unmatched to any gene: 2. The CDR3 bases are TGTGCCAGCTCAGGGACAGGTACCTACGAGCAGTACTTC. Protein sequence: CASSGTGTYEQYF.

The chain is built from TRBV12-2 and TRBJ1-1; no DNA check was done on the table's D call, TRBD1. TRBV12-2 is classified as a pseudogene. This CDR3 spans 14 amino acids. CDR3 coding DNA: TGTGCAAGTCGCTCTACCCCGACAGGGACTGAAGCTTTCTTT. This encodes CASRSTPTGTEAFF.

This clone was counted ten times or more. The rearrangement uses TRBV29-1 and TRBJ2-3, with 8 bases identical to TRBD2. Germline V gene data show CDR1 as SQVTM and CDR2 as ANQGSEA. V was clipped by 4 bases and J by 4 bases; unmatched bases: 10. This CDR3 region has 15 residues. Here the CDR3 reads CSVGGLVVAADTQYF. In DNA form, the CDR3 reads TGCAGCGTTGGGGGACTAGTCGTTGCCGCAGATACGCAGTATTTT.

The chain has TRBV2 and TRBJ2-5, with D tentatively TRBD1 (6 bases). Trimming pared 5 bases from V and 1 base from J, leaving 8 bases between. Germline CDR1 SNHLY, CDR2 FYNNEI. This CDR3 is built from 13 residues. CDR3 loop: CASSRDIQETQYF. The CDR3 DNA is TGTGCCAGCAGTAGGGACATCCAAGAGACCCAGTACTTC. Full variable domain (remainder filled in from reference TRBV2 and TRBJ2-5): EPEVTQTPSHQVTQMGQEVILRCVPISNHLYFYWYRQILGQKVEFLVSFYNNEISEKSEIFDDQFSVERPDGSNFTLKIRSTKLEDSAMYFCASSRDIQETQYFGPGTRLLVL.